The table lists the clone carrying this T cell receptor beta chain with many counts. Its antigen is unknown. The V and J ends lost 1 base and 4 bases, in that order; junction bases with no gene match: 9. The germline gives CDR1 SGHRS, CDR2 YFSETQ. The CDR3 totals 18 residues. This specimen belongs to a study of T cells after yellow fever vaccination. Regarding the study as a whole: Overlap between CD4 and CD8 compartments was detected for a small share of clonotypes. In post-booster samples, most primary-vaccination clones reappeared (approximately 95% CD4, 88% CD8). In FACS-sorted repertoires, abundant clonotypes from the bulk population could appear as contaminants.

It was through 5'RACE template switching that TCR cDNA was made, with a universal primer site and UMIs added. Each CDR3 protein gets one entry after TCRdb re-called the 5' RACE reads with MiXCR. The repertoire holds under 500,000 distinct CDR3 sequences, with 15% to 20% as singletons. Sequencing used PBMCs, obtained before the yellow fever booster vaccination. The TCR comes from a man aged 18 to 29 who received the YFV17D yellow fever vaccine. The chain links TRBV5-1 to TRBJ2-5, with TRBD2 matching over 14 bases. The CDR3 reads CASSLLPAGTSGGETQYF. The CDR3 nucleotides are TGCGCCAGCAGCTTGTTACCAGCCGGGACTAGCGGGGGAGAGACCCAGTACTTC.